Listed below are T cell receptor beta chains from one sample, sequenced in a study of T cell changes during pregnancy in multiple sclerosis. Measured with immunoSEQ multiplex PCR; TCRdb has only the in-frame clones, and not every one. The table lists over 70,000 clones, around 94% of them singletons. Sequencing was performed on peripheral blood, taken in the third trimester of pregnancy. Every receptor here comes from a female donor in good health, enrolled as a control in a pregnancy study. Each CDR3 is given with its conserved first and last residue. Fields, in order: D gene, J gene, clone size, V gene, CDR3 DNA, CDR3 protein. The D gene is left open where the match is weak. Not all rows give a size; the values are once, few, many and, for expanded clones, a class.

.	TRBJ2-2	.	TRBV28	TGTGCCAGCAGTGAGCAGGGTGTCACCGGGGAGCTGTTTTTT	CASSEQGVTGELFF
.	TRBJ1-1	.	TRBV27	TGTGCCAGCAGCCTCCCAGGGTTAGACACTGAAGCTTTCTTT	CASSLPGLDTEAFF
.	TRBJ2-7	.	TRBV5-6	TGTGCCAGCAGACAGGGACCTTCCAAGCAGTACTTC	CASRQGPSKQYF
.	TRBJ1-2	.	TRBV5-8	TGTGCCAGCAGGCCTGACAGCTATGGCTACACCTTC	CASRPDSYGYTF
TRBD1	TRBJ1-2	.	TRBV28	TGTGCCAGCAGTTTATCTGACAGGGGGTATGGCTACACCTTC	CASSLSDRGYGYTF
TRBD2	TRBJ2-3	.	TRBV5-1	TGCGCCAGCAGCTTCCGGACTAGCGGGGGGGGGACAGATACGCAGTATTTT	CASSFRTSGGGTDTQYF
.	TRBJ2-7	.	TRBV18	TGTGCCAGCTCACCACCGCCAGGGGGGTACGAGCAGTACTTC	CASSPPPGGYEQYF
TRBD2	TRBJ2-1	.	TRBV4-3	TGCGCCAGCAGCCAAGAGGGTAGCGGGAGCCCAAGCGATGAGCAGTTCTTC	CASSQEGSGSPSDEQFF
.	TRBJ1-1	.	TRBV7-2	TGTGCCAGCAGCCGCTACGTTGGGGGGAAAGCTTTCTTT	CASSRYVGGKAFF
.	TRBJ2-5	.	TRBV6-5	TGTGCCAGCAGTTACCCTAAACAGGGTCGTCAAGAGACCCAGTACTTC	CASSYPKQGRQETQYF
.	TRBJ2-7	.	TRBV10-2	TGCGCCAGCAGTTTGACAGGGAGCGATGGGAGGACCTACGAGCAGTACTTC	CASSLTGSDGRTYEQYF
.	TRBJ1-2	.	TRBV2	TGTGCCAGCAATGAGGGACCGGGAGATGGCTACACCTTC	CASNEGPGDGYTF
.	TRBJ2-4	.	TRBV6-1	TGTGCCAGCAGTGATAGGACAGAAGCCAAAAACATTCAGTACTTC	CASSDRTEAKNIQYF
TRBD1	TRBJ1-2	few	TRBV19	TGTGCCAGTACTAGACAGGGGAGCTATGGCTACACCTTC	CASTRQGSYGYTF
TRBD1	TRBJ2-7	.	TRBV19	TGTGCCAGTAGTCTATCCGGGACAGCCTCCTACGAGCAGTACTTC	CASSLSGTASYEQYF
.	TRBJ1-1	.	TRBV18	TGTGCCAGCTCGGGAGATTGGCAGCTGAACACTGAAGCTTTCTTT	CASSGDWQLNTEAFF
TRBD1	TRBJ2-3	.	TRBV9	TGTGCCAGCAGCGTTCCAGGGGGCGGAGATACGCAGTATTTT	CASSVPGGGDTQYF
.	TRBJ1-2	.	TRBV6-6	TGTGCCAGCAGCCCGACAGAAAACTATGGCTACACCTTC	CASSPTENYGYTF
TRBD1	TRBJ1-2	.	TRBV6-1	TGTGCCAGCAGTGGGGACAGGGGCAACTATGGCTACACCTTC	CASSGDRGNYGYTF
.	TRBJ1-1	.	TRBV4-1	TGCGCCAGCAGCCCCTGGAATAGGGGGAACACTGAAGCTTTCTTT	CASSPWNRGNTEAFF
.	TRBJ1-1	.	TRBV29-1	TGCAGCGTTCCTGGGACTACGGTAGCTTTCTTT	CSVPGTTVAFF
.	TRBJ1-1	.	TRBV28	TGTGCCAGCAGTTTATCAGGGGCCGGGGTGAACACTGAAGCTTTCTTT	CASSLSGAGVNTEAFF
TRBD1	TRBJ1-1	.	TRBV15	TGTGCCACCAGCAGAGATCGGGACAGGTTGAACACTGAAGCTTTCTTT	CATSRDRDRLNTEAFF
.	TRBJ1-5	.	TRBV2	TGTGCCAGCAGTAAAGAGTTTCAGGGTAATCAGCCCCAGCATTTT	CASSKEFQGNQPQHF
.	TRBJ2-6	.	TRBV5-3	TGTGCCAGAAGCCCCTACTCTGGGGCCAACGTCCTGACTTTC	CARSPYSGANVLTF
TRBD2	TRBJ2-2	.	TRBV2	TGTGCCAGCAGTGATAGTGGCGGGGGTGTTACCGGGGAGCTGTTTTTT	CASSDSGGGVTGELFF
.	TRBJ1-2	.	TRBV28	TGTGCCAGCAGTAGCGGGGGCGCATTTGACTACACCTTC	CASSSGGAFDYTF
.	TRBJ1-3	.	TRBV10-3	TGTGCCATCAGCGAGGTCTCGGGAAACACCATATATTTT	CAISEVSGNTIYF
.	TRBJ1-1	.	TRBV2	TGTGCCAGCAATCAGGGGTTGAACACTGAAGCTTTCTTT	CASNQGLNTEAFF
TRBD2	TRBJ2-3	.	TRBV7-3	TGTGCCAGCAGCTCCCGGACTAGCGGGTATCCGACAGATACGCAGTATTTT	CASSSRTSGYPTDTQYF
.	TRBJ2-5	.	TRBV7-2	TGTGCCAGCAGCTCGGAGGGGATTAAGGTGACCCAGTACTTC	CASSSEGIKVTQYF
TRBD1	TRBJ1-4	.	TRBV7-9	TGTGCCAGCAGCTATGGGGACAGTACTAATGAAAAACTGTTTTTT	CASSYGDSTNEKLFF
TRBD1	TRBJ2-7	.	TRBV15	TGTGCCACCAGCTCCGGACAGGGATCCTACGAGCAGTACTTC	CATSSGQGSYEQYF
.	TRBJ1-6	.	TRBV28	TGTGCCAGCAATCAGGCCCGCTCCTATAATTCACCCCTCCACTTT	CASNQARSYNSPLHF
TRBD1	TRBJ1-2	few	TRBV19	TGTGCCAGTAGTCCGCCGGACAGGGGTTATGGCTACACCTTC	CASSPPDRGYGYTF
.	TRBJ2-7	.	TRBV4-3	TGCGCCAGCAGCCGGGATGGGACTCCCTATGACGAGCAGTACTTC	CASSRDGTPYDEQYF
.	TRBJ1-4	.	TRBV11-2	TGTGCCAGCAGCGACATATTCGGGGGGGGAGTCGTAAAACTGTTTTTT	CASSDIFGGGVVKLFF
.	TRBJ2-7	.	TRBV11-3	TGTGCCAGCAGCCGGCGGACGGCGGGTCGCCACGAGCAGTACTTC	CASSRRTAGRHEQYF
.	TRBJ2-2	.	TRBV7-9	TGTGCCAGCAGCGTAGCCGCACTTACCGGGGAGCTGTTTTTT	CASSVAALTGELFF
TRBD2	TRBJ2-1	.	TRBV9	TGTGCCAGCAGCGCCGGACTAGCGGAGCCTAATGAGCAGTTCTTC	CASSAGLAEPNEQFF
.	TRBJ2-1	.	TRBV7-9	TGTGCCAGCAGCTCCAGGGGTGCTGAGCAGTTCTTC	CASSSRGAEQFF
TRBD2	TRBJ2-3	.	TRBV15	TGTGCCACCAGCAGATCCGAGCGGGAACCCGCTGTAGATACGCAGTATTTT	CATSRSEREPAVDTQYF
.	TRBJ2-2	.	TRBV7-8	TGTGCCAGCAGCTTAAGACTCGCTAACACCGGGGAGCTGTTTTTT	CASSLRLANTGELFF
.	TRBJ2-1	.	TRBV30	TGTGCCTGGAGTCTCCGGGTAGATGAGCAGTTCTTC	CAWSLRVDEQFF
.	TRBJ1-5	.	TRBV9	TGTGCCAGCAGCGTAGGAGGGAGTCCCGATCAGCCCCAGCATTTT	CASSVGGSPDQPQHF
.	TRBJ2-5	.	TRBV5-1	TGCGCCAGCACCTCTAGGGGCAGGCAAGAGACCCAGTACTTC	CASTSRGRQETQYF
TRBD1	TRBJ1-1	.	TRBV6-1	TGTGCCAGCAGTCAGACAGGGCCGAACACTGAAGCTTTCTTT	CASSQTGPNTEAFF
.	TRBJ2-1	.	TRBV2	TGTGCCAGCACTCTGGGGGCAGATGAGCAGTTCTTC	CASTLGADEQFF
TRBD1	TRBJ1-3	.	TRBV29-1	TGCAGCGCGGCCGACAGGGGGCAAGGAAACACCATATATTTT	CSAADRGQGNTIYF
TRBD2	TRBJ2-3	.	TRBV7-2	TGTGCCAGCAGCTTAGATAATAGCGGGTGGAATACGCAGTATTTT	CASSLDNSGWNTQYF
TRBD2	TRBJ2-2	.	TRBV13	TGTGCCAGCAGCTATCGAACGGGAGGGTCCGGGGAGCTGTTTTTT	CASSYRTGGSGELFF
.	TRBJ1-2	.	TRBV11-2	TGTGCCAGCAGCTCGACTGCGATCTATGGCTACACCTTC	CASSSTAIYGYTF
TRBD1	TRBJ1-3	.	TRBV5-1	TGCGCCAGCAGCTCCTACGGACAGGGGGCATCGTCAAACACCATATATTTT	CASSSYGQGASSNTIYF
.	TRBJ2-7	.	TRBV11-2	TGTGCCAGCAGCTTAGCGGTAGAACAGGTAACCTACGAGCAGTACTTC	CASSLAVEQVTYEQYF
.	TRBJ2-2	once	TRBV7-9	TGTGCCAGCAGCTACGTTGGTGGAGCGAACACCGGGGAGCTGTTTTTT	CASSYVGGANTGELFF
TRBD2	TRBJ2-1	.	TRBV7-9	TGTGCCAGCAGTTTAACTAGCGGGGCCTACAATGAGCAGTTCTTC	CASSLTSGAYNEQFF
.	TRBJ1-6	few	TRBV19	TGTGCCAGTAAATTCGACACCTCTAATTCACCCCTCCACTTT	CASKFDTSNSPLHF
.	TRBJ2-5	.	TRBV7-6	TGTGCCAGCAGCAGAGGGACATCTAACCAAGAGACCCAGTACTTC	CASSRGTSNQETQYF
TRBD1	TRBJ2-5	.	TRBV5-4	TGTGCCAGCAGCTTGGCGGGACAGCAGAAAGAGACCCAGTACTTC	CASSLAGQQKETQYF